The clone carrying this TCR beta chain was observed many times. Antigen specificity is unknown. The data are from a study of T cells in Graves' hyperthyroidism and ophthalmopathy. Study-level background: The initial diagnosis was the point when peripheral blood was collected, ahead of any treatment. General observations from the study: Stable hyperthyroidism was told apart from ophthalmopathy by a model built on 13 V-J features. In the blood, most expanded thyroid clonotypes above 0.001 appeared as well.

Orbital computed tomography and thyroid ultrasound, together with serum TRAb and thyroxine and clinical symptoms, were used for diagnoses. Amplification of TCR beta CDR3 regions was performed using RNA transcripts as template. Initially, a first-round RT-PCR of the TCR CDR3 employed the HTBI primer set. TCRdb reprocessed the multiplex PCR reads via MiXCR and lists one record per CDR3 protein. Among under 550,000 distinct CDR3 sequences, roughly 13% were seen once, and the ten largest hold approximately 5.3%. The CDR3 runs 12 residues. CDR1 and CDR2 (germline): GTSNPN, SVGIG (reference sequence). J was trimmed by 7 bases and V by 3 bases; bases with no gene match: 3.

V gene TRBV30 combines with J gene TRBJ1-2; 9 bases map to TRBD1. Sequencing was carried out using blood. The TCR originated in a woman under 30 with Graves' hyperthyroidism. The CDR3 DNA is TGTGCCTGGAGGGGACAGGGCTTTGGCTACACCTTC. Translation: CAWRGQGFGYTF.